This TCR beta chain was identified during a study of Graves' ophthalmopathy and Graves' hyperthyroidism. Excluded: other autoimmune disease, uncontrolled infection, pregnancy or lactation. PBMCs were isolated by Ficoll-Paque density gradient centrifugation, using around 10 ml of fresh peripheral blood as the starting material. Transcripts of RNA were the source for amplifying TCR beta CDR3 regions. Following a first-round RT-PCR that used HTBI primers, a second-round multiplex PCR was carried out. TCRdb re-derived calls from the multiplex PCR reads in MiXCR, one entry per CDR3 protein. The sample yields 300,000 or so distinct CDR3 sequences, under 20% seen once. In this sample, this clonotype turned up many times. CDR3 length: 14 residues. Between the trimmed V and J ends, which lost 6 bases and 6 bases, there was a span of 12 bases. The germline CDR1 and CDR2 sequences are MDHEN and SYDVKM.

The sample taken for sequencing was peripheral blood. The origin of this receptor is an adult man with Graves' ophthalmopathy. The V and J genes are TRBV28 and TRBJ1-6, with D maybe TRBD1 (5 bases). CDR3: CASRGGVGNSPLHF. The DNA of the CDR3 is TGTGCCAGCAGGGGGGGGGTCGGTAATTCACCCCTCCACTTT.